These 7 T cell receptor beta chains were sequenced from one sample in a study of blood T cells in healthy people across ages. The authors ran a second PCR of roughly 6 to 11 cycles using a sample-barcoded 5' primer and a J-beta primer mix. TCRdb re-called the 5' RACE reads through MiXCR, storing one row per CDR3 protein. The table shows hundreds of thousands of distinct CDR3 sequences, with over 40% occurring only once. Specimen: blood. These receptor sequences come from a woman older than 75 in good health.

This clonotype was counted ten times or more. This chain connects TRBV10-3 to TRBJ2-1; 13 positions agree with TRBD2. CDR1 ENHRY and CDR2 SYGVKD come from the germline V gene. The V gene end was trimmed by 10 bases and the J gene end by 7 bases; junction bases not matched to a gene: 13. This CDR3 region has 16 residues. CDR3 sequence: CATKKETSGGANEQFF. The DNA for the CDR3 is TGTGCCACGAAAAAAGAAACTAGCGGGGGGGCGAATGAGCAGTTCTTC.

In regard to this clonotype: The junction and the germline gene differ at one end; a read error may be behind it. This chain links TRBV7-9 with TRBJ2-1; 11 bases map to TRBD2. This CDR3 contains 15 residues. Germline loops: CDR1 SEHNR, CDR2 FQNEAQ (reference sequence). Here the CDR3 reads CAGSFSSGRLNEQFF. DNA of the CDR3: TGTGCCGGCAGCTTCTCTAGCGGGAGGCTCAATGAGCAGTTCTTC.

The chain employs TRBV5-1 and TRBJ2-1, with D perhaps matching TRBD1 or TRBD2 (5 bases each). Germline values: CDR1 SGHRS, CDR2 YFSETQ. The V end lost 0 bases, the J end lost 8 bases, and 15 bases lay between the germline ends. CDR3 length: 15 residues. CDR3 DNA: TGCGCCAGCAGCTTGGAACCAGGGACCAACGATGAGCAGTTCTTC. It translates to CASSLEPGTNDEQFF.

The table lists this clonotype with many counts. The CDR3 sequence: CASSSWTSGDEQFF. The CDR3 bases are TGCGCCAGCAGCTCATGGACTAGCGGGGATGAGCAGTTCTTC. This chain joins TRBV5-1 and TRBJ2-1; 12 bases are shared with TRBD2. This CDR3 spans 14 amino acids. Germline CDR1 SGHRS, CDR2 YFSETQ. V was pared by 3 bases and J by 8 bases, with 3 bases of the junction left unmatched.

The genes are TRBV20-1 and TRBJ2-6; D unresolved. The germline CDR1 and CDR2 sequences are DFQATT and SNEGSKA (reference sequence). This CDR3 contains 12 residues. V lost 0 bases and J 3 bases, leaving 0 bases between the germline ends. CDR3 residues: CSARDGANVLTF. The CDR3 bases are TGCAGTGCTAGAGATGGGGCCAACGTCCTGACTTTC.

In regard to this clonotype: This clone may be a read error of a much larger clone one base away. The J gene is TRBJ1-1, the V gene TRBV6-6; 7 bases are a match to TRBD1. CDR3 length equals 13 residues. The junction had 8 bases not matched to a gene; V was cut back by 5 bases and J by 8 bases. Germline V gene sequence: CDR1 MNHNY, CDR2 SVGAGI (reference sequence). As DNA, the CDR3 is TGTGCCAGCAGTGGACAGGCGTCGAGGGAAGCTTTCTTT. This translates into CASSGQASREAFF.

The chain joins TRBV5-1 to TRBJ2-7; D gene uncertain. V was clipped by 4 bases and J by 7 bases, with 9 bases between them. CDR3 length equals 11 residues. Germline V gene lookup returns CDR1 SGHRS and CDR2 YFSETQ. CDR3 DNA: TGCGCCAGCAGCGTAACCAATGAGCAGTACTTC. Translation: CASSVTNEQYF.